This record looks at one T cell receptor beta chain sequence and its context. Antigen unknown. The data derive from a study of blood T cells in healthy people across ages. Findings of the study overall: Getting older went along with TCR beta diversity per million T cells dropping roughly linearly. Diversity was estimated from one million T cells, and these estimates were considered underestimates.

For every donor, a draw yielded about 10 milliliters of peripheral blood. Extraction yielded at least 6 micrograms of total RNA per sample. From germline, CDR1 is SGDLS and CDR2 YYNGEE. CDR3 length equals 15 residues. The V end lost 5 bases, the J end lost 3 bases, and 16 bases lay between the germline ends. Next came a second PCR, run for about 7 to 11 cycles, which used a sample-barcoded 5' primer along with a J-beta primer mix. One entry per CDR3 protein, called by TCRdb with MiXCR from the 5' RACE reads. The sample contains roughly 2 million distinct CDR3 sequences, about 50% of which appear only once.

This receptor was identified in a woman in her forties in good health. The chain carries TRBV9 and TRBJ2-3; D is perhaps TRBD2 (5 bases). The material sequenced was blood. This CDR3 reads CASSRRPTGTDTQYF. The CDR3 coding sequence is TGTGCCAGCAGTCGTAGGCCAACGGGAACAGATACGCAGTATTTT.